This entry lists 30 T cell receptor beta chains sequenced from one sample in a study of blood T cell repertoires in COVID-19. Sequencing used immunoSEQ multiplex PCR; TCRdb keeps in-frame clones, though not all of them. The sample shows roughly 160,000 clones, approximately 86% of them seen only once. The sample consisted of peripheral blood. The receptor set was obtained from a woman aged 60-75 years who had recovered from COVID-19.

This clone is a singleton in its sample. The chain links TRBV4-1 to TRBJ1-2; TRBD1 is a possible D gene (5 bases). The CDR3 loop spans 17 amino acids. Germline-derived CDR1 and CDR2 are MGHRA and YSYEKL. Trimming cost V 1 base and J 3 bases, with 18 bases left between them. The CDR3 region has the DNA TGCGCCAGCAGCCAAGCATCCCCCCGCTGGGGGGACTATGGCTACACCTTC. Translating it yields CASSQASPRWGDYGYTF.

On this clone: An end of the junction does not agree with germline; a read error may underlie this. The rearrangement joins TRBV5-4 to TRBJ1-4; D is ambiguous. Germline lookup yields CDR1 SGHNT and CDR2 YYREEE (reference sequence). CDR3 length: 13 amino acids. The CDR3 loop is CASRLDRGEKLFF. Written as DNA, the CDR3 is TGTGCCAGCAGATTGGACCGGGGAGAAAAACTGTTTTTT.

The sample holds a few counts of this clone. The CDR3 DNA follows: TGTGCCAGCAGTATAACTAGCGGGGGGGTTGAGAAGTACTTC. Translated: CASSITSGGVEKYF. The rearrangement joins TRBV28 to TRBJ2-7, with 13 positions matching TRBD2. Germline CDR1 MDHEN, CDR2 SYDVKM. V lost 5 bases to trimming and J lost 11 bases; unmatched junction nucleotides: 9. CDR3 length: 14 amino acids.

The chain couples TRBV9 to TRBJ2-2; TRBD2 aligns across 13 bases. The V gene end was trimmed by 4 bases and the J gene end by 2 bases; junction bases not matched to a gene: 8. This CDR3 is 18 amino acids long. The germline CDR1 and CDR2 sequences are SGDLS and YYNGEE. The CDR3 loop reads CASSPRTSGGVNTGELFF. CDR3 DNA sequence: TGTGCCAGCAGCCCACGGACTAGCGGGGGTGTTAACACCGGGGAGCTGTTTTTT.

This clone occurred a few times. The CDR3: CASSSPTGGGTGELFF. CDR3 coding DNA: TGTGCCAGCAGTTCCCCGACAGGAGGAGGCACCGGGGAGCTGTTTTTT. The rearrangement links TRBV28 to TRBJ2-2, with D tentatively TRBD1 (6 bases). Germline loops: CDR1 MDHEN, CDR2 SYDVKM. V was clipped by 4 bases and J by 4 bases, with 16 bases between them. This CDR3 is built from 16 residues.

The chain carries TRBV18 and TRBJ2-7, with D perhaps TRBD2 (6 bases). The CDR3 spans 15 residues. The germline V and J ends were trimmed by 3 bases and 2 bases, with 14 bases remaining between them. Looked up from germline, CDR1 is KGHSH and CDR2 is LQKENI. CDR3 amino acids: CASSPVAGTAYEQYF. DNA for the CDR3: TGTGCCAGCTCACCGGTGGCGGGGACCGCCTACGAGCAGTACTTC.

This sequence joins TRBV4-2 and TRBJ1-4; 7 nucleotides align to TRBD1. V gave up 4 bases and J gave up 8 bases; unmatched junction bases: 4. This CDR3 is built from 13 residues. Germline CDR1 and CDR2: LGHNA and YNFKEQ. The CDR3 DNA reads TGTGCCAGCAGCCCGGGACAGCCAGAAAAACTGTTTTTT. Translation gives CASSPGQPEKLFF.

This sequence joins TRBV7-9 and TRBJ2-7, with 8 nucleotides matching TRBD1. V gave up 4 bases and J gave up 7 bases; unmatched junction bases: 9. This CDR3 region has 14 residues. Per germline, CDR1 SEHNR and CDR2 FQNEAQ (reference sequence). As DNA, the CDR3 is TGTGCCAGCAGCTCGAACAGGGGGGTCGGAGAGCAGTACTTC. This translates into CASSSNRGVGEQYF.

The chain uses TRBV18 and TRBJ1-1, with no clear D. V dropped 4 bases and J dropped 4 bases, with 19 bases sitting between them. CDR3 length: 16 residues. In germline, CDR1 is KGHSH, CDR2 LQKENI. CDR3 sequence (DNA): TGTGCCAGCTCACTCGAAACCCCCGGTTTCGGCACTGAAGCTTTCTTT. Translating gives CASSLETPGFGTEAFF.

V and J are TRBV29-1 and TRBJ1-5; 7 bases are a match to TRBD1. In germline, CDR1 is SQVTM, CDR2 ANQGSEA. Unmatched junction bases numbered 1, after V lost 3 bases and J lost 2 bases. The CDR3 covers 13 residues. The CDR3 bases are TGCAGCGTTGAGCAGGGGGGCAATCAGCCCCAGCATTTT. Translating it yields CSVEQGGNQPQHF. The entire variable domain, with the rest obtained from reference TRBV29-1 and TRBJ1-5, is as follows: SAVISQKPSRDICQRGTSLTIQCQVDSQVTMMFWYRQQPGQSLTLIATANQGSEATYESGFVIDKFPISRPNLTFSTLTVSNMSPEDSSIYLCSVEQGGNQPQHFGDGTRLSIL.

The chain has TRBV7-9 and TRBJ2-2; 12 nucleotides line up with TRBD2. The germline V gene encodes CDR1 SEHNR and CDR2 FQNEAQ (reference sequence). The V gene end was trimmed by 5 bases and the J gene end by 1 base; junction bases not matched to a gene: 11. The CDR3 is 19 residues long. CDR3 bases: TGTGCCAGCAGCCTATACCCCATGACTAGCGGGGGGAACACCGGGGAGCTGTTTTTT. Protein: CASSLYPMTSGGNTGELFF. Based on the CDR3 plus reference TRBV7-9 and TRBJ2-2, the full variable domain is DTGVSQNPRHKITKRGQNVTFRCDPISEHNRLYWYRQTLGQGPEFLTYFQNEAQLEKSRLLSDRFSAERPKGSFSTLEIQRTEQGDSAMYLCASSLYPMTSGGNTGELFFGEGSRLTVL.

This clone was recorded once. CDR3 sequence (DNA): TGTGCCAGCAGCGTGGGACAGGGTCAGCCCCAGCATTTT. Protein: CASSVGQGQPQHF. This chain connects TRBV7-7 to TRBJ1-5, with TRBD1 matching 9 bases. J gave up 6 bases and V 5 bases, and 2 bases lay outside the gene matches. The CDR3 covers 13 residues. Germline CDR1 is SSHAT and CDR2 is FNYEAQ (reference sequence).

The gene calls are TRBV5-6 and TRBJ1-1, with D possibly TRBD1 on 6 matching bases. The CDR3 sequence is 14 residues long. CDR1 is SGHDT and CDR2 is YYEEEE in the germline V gene. V lost 4 bases, J lost 2 bases, and 12 bases lay in between. CDR3 in amino acids: CASSLLDRNTEAFF. The CDR3 bases are TGTGCCAGCAGCCTCCTGGACAGAAACACTGAAGCTTTCTTT.

The CDR3: CASSLGATGTRPFF. Here the CDR3 DNA reads TGTGCCAGCAGTCTCGGAGCCACCGGGACAAGGCCTTTCTTT. The gene calls are TRBV28 and TRBJ1-1, with D tentatively TRBD1 (6 bases). Germline CDR1 reads MDHEN; CDR2 reads SYDVKM. The CDR3 covers 14 residues. Trimming left V 5 bases short and J 12 bases short, with 22 bases between.

This clone was detected only once. V is TRBV19 and J is TRBJ1-5; D is unclear. The CDR3 consists of 13 residues. V lost 1 base to trimming and J lost 6 bases, with 7 bases between them. Germline CDR1 reads LNHDA; CDR2 reads SQIVND (reference sequence). Here the CDR3 DNA reads TGTGCCAGTAGTATAGTGGAGGCTCAGCCCCAGCATTTT. Translation gives CASSIVEAQPQHF.

This clone showed up just once. The chain has TRBV10-2 and TRBJ2-5, with D unclear. Germline CDR1 reads WSHSY; CDR2 reads SAAADI. V was pared by 6 bases and J by 7 bases, with 12 bases between. CDR3 size: 12 residues. The CDR3 bases are TGCGCCAGCAGCCCTAGTGGCTGGACCCAGTACTTC. Translating it yields CASSPSGWTQYF.

V and J are TRBV6-1 and TRBJ2-1; D unresolved. Trimming took off 0 bases at V and 10 bases at J, with 16 bases between the two ends. CDR1 and CDR2 (germline): MNHNS, SASEGT. This CDR3 comprises 15 residues. The CDR3 region is CASSEAKSSLREQFF. In DNA, the CDR3 is TGTGCCAGCAGTGAAGCGAAGTCTTCCTTGCGGGAGCAGTTCTTC.

The V and J genes are TRBV28 and TRBJ1-2, with 8 bases matching TRBD1. Germline CDR1 reads MDHEN; CDR2 reads SYDVKM. The CDR3 spans 13 residues. Trimming at V came to 9 bases and at J to 7 bases, leaving 10 bases not matched to a gene. The CDR3 loop reads CASRTGRASGYTF. CDR3 bases: TGTGCCAGTCGGACAGGGAGGGCCAGTGGCTACACCTTC.

The CDR3 DNA reads TGTGCCAGCAGCTTGAGGATCGTGCAGGGCGAAGATGGCTACACCTTC. This sequence encodes CASSLRIVQGEDGYTF. The chain employs TRBV5-6 and TRBJ1-2, with D possibly matching TRBD1 (5 bases). V gave up 1 base and J gave up 6 bases, with 19 bases separating them. The germline V gene has CDR1 SGHDT and CDR2 YYEEEE. This CDR3 contains 16 residues.

This clone was detected only a few times. CDR3 protein: CASSQAGAYNSPLHF. CDR3 coding DNA: TGTGCCAGCAGCCAAGCAGGGGCCTATAATTCACCCCTCCACTTT. J is TRBJ1-6 and V is TRBV4-2, with D maybe TRBD1 (6 bases). The CDR3 runs 15 residues. Between the trimmed V and J ends, which lost 1 base and 2 bases, there was a span of 6 bases. Germline CDR1 reads LGHNA; CDR2 reads YNFKEQ.

This chain uses TRBV25-1 with TRBJ2-5, with D possibly being TRBD2 (6 bases). Trimming removed 5 bases from V and 5 bases from J, with 21 bases in between. Germline V CDR1 and CDR2: MGHDK, SYGVNS. The CDR3 runs to 16 residues. The CDR3: CASSSSLQYLAETQYF. The CDR3 DNA reads TGTGCCAGCAGTAGTTCTCTTCAGTACCTAGCGGAGACCCAGTACTTC.

The chain is built from TRBV10-3 and TRBJ1-5; 7 bases are a match to TRBD1. The CDR3 is 14 residues long. J was trimmed by 7 bases and V by 6 bases; bases with no gene match: 9. Germline CDR1 ENHRY, CDR2 SYGVKD. The CDR3 protein is CAIRPTGSGQPQHF. CDR3 nucleotides: TGTGCCATCAGGCCGACAGGGTCGGGCCAGCCCCAGCATTTT.

This clone was seen only once. The chain joins TRBV23-1 to TRBJ2-5, with D perhaps matching TRBD2 (5 bases). TRBV23-1 falls under the ORF class, with uncertain function. The CDR3 sequence is 15 residues long. The V end was cut by 4 bases, the J end by 2 bases, with 14 bases between. The CDR3 loop is CASSPTPGLQETQYF. The DNA of the CDR3 is TGCGCCAGCAGTCCCACTCCCGGACTTCAAGAGACCCAGTACTTC.

This rearrangement joins TRBV7-3 to TRBJ2-5; 9 bases agree with TRBD2. The CDR3 is 15 residues long. Trimming removed 0 bases from V and 2 bases from J; junction bases left unmatched: 1. Germline V CDR1 and CDR2: SGHTA, FQGTGA. The CDR3 bases are TGTGCCAGCAGCTTAACCCTAGCGGGACAAGAGACCCAGTACTTC. Amino acids: CASSLTLAGQETQYF.

The chain combines TRBV27 with TRBJ1-1; maybe TRBD1 (5 bases). V was pared by 5 bases and J by 1 base, with 14 bases between. The CDR3 has 15 amino acids. Germline CDR1 and CDR2: MNHEY and SMNVEV (reference sequence). CDR3 region: CASSPVGVSNTEAFF. The CDR3 DNA follows: TGTGCCAGCAGTCCAGTAGGGGTTTCGAACACTGAAGCTTTCTTT.

The J gene is TRBJ1-1, the V gene TRBV3-1 (or the pseudogene TRBV3-2), with D unresolved. The germline V and J ends were trimmed by 0 bases and 11 bases, with 10 bases remaining between them. CDR3 size: 12 residues. From germline, CDR1 is LGHDT and CDR2 YNNKEL (reference sequence). The CDR3 DNA sequence: TGTGCCAGCAGCCAAGAATCCCGAGGGGCTTTCTTT. Protein: CASSQESRGAFF.

The J gene is TRBJ2-3, the V gene TRBV27; TRBD1 agrees at 9 bases. Germline lookup yields CDR1 MNHEY and CDR2 SMNVEV (reference sequence). The CDR3 length is 16 residues. With 9 bases clipped from V and 4 bases from J, the junction kept 14 bases outside the gene matches. This CDR3 is CASSLSGTGSSDTQYF. In nucleotides, the CDR3 is TGTGCCAGTAGCCTATCCGGGACAGGGTCTTCAGATACGCAGTATTTT.

The rearrangement joins TRBV11-2 to TRBJ2-1, with D possibly being TRBD2 (6 bases). This CDR3 is built from 14 residues. Germline values: CDR1 SGHAT, CDR2 FQNNGV. With 1 base removed from V and 7 bases from J, the gap between germline ends came to 11 bases. The CDR3 region is CASSLAGRGNEQFF. DNA of the CDR3: TGTGCCAGCAGCTTAGCGGGTCGGGGGAATGAGCAGTTCTTC.

This sequence joins TRBV6-5 and TRBJ2-4; tentative D call: TRBD1 (6 bases). Germline V gene lookup returns CDR1 MNHEY and CDR2 SVGAGI. V was shortened by 7 bases and J by 8 bases, with 18 bases between the two germline ends. CDR3 size: 14 residues. CDR3: CASTLTGRADIQYF. The CDR3 DNA reads TGTGCCAGCACCCTGACAGGCAGGGCCGACATTCAGTACTTC.

This chain connects TRBV5-6 to TRBJ2-7, with 7 bases that match TRBD1. Germline values: CDR1 SGHDT, CDR2 YYEEEE. The CDR3 spans 16 residues. V shed 0 bases and J 6 bases; nucleotides not matched to a gene: 12. CDR3 DNA sequence: TGTGCCAGCAGCTTGGTAGGGGTAGACAGGGAAGCCGAGCAGTACTTC. Translating it yields CASSLVGVDREAEQYF.